This entry concerns a single T cell receptor (beta chain). This sample was included in a study of blood T cell repertoires in COVID-19. Study-level background: The samples span acute and convalescent COVID-19 from the United States, Italy and Spain. The analysed material was cDNA or gDNA that came from T cells, B-cell-depleted T cells, or PBMCs.

In the authors' workflow: Scientists estimated how many nucleated cells there were by amplifying reference gene primers. Generated by immunoSEQ multiplex PCR, the TCRdb table keeps only in-frame clones and is missing some. The DNA was the basis for D and trimming; V, J and clone size are from that table. The sample lists 90,000 to 120,000 clones; 80% to 85% were seen once. The sequence derives from a human donor in a cohort sampled during active COVID-19. The sample comprised peripheral blood.

Here the CDR3 DNA reads TGTGCCAGCTCACCTCCCTCTGATACGCAGTATTTT. Protein: CASSPPSDTQYF. This rearrangement joins TRBV18 to TRBJ2-3; D gene unclear. V gave up 3 bases and J gave up 6 bases, with 7 bases separating them. From germline, CDR1 is KGHSH and CDR2 LQKENI. There are 12 residues in the CDR3.